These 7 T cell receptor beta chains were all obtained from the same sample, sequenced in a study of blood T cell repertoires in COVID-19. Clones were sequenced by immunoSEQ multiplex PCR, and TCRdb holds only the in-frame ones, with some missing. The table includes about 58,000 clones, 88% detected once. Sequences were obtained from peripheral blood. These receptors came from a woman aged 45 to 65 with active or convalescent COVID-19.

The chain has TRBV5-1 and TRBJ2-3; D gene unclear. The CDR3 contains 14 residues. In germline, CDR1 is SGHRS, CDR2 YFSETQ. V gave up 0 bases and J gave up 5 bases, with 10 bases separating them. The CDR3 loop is CASSLADTRDTQYF. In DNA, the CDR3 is TGCGCCAGCAGCTTGGCCGACACACGAGATACGCAGTATTTT.

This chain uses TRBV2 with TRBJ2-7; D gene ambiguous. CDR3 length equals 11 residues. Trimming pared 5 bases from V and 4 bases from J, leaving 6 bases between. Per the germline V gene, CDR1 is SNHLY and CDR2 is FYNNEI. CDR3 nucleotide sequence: TGTGCCAGCAGTAACAGTTACGAGCAGTACTTC. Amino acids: CASSNSYEQYF.

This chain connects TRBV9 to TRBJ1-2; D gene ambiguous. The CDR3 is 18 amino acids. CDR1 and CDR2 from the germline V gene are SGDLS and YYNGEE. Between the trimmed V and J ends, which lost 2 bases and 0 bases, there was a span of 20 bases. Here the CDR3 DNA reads TGTGCCAGCAGCGTCCGGGGAGCCCCACTTAGTCCTAACTATGGCTACACCTTC. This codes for CASSVRGAPLSPNYGYTF.

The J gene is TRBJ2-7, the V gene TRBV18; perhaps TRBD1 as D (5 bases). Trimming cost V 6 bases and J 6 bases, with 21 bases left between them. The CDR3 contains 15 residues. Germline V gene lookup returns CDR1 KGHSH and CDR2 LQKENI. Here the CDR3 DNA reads TGTGCCAGCTCTCCAGTCGGAGCTAGTCAGGGCGAGCAGTACTTC. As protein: CASSPVGASQGEQYF. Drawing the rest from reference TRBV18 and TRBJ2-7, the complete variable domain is NAGVMQNPRHLVRRRGQEARLRCSPMKGHSHVYWYRQLPEEGLKFMVYLQKENIIDESGMPKERFSAEFPKEGPSILRIQQVVRGDSAAYFCASSPVGASQGEQYFGPGTRLTVT.

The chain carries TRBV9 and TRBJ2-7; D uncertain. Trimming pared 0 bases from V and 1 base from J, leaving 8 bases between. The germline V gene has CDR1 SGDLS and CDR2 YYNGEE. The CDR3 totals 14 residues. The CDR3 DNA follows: TGTGCCAGCAGCGTAGACAGCTATTCCTACGAGCAGTACTTC. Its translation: CASSVDSYSYEQYF. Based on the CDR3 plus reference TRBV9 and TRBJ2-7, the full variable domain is DSGVTQTPKHLITATGQRVTLRCSPRSGDLSVYWYQQSLDQGLQFLIQYYNGEERAKGNILERFSAQQFPDLHSELNLSSLELGDSALYFCASSVDSYSYEQYFGPGTRLTVT.

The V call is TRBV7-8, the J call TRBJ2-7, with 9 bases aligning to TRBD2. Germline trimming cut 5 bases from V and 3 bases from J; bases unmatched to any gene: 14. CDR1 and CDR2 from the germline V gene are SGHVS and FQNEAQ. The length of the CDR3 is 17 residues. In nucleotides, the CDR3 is TGTGCCAGCAGCCCGCTTAAGGGGCGGGAGGGGATCTACGAGCAGTACTTC. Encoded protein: CASSPLKGREGIYEQYF.

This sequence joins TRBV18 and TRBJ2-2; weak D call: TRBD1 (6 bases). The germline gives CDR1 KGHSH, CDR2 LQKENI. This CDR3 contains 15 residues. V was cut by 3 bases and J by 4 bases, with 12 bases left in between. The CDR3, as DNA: TGTGCCAGCTCACCTCAGGGGCGAGGCACCGGGGAGCTGTTTTTT. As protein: CASSPQGRGTGELFF.